This TCR beta chain was captured by sequencing in a study of T cells after yellow fever vaccination. For the study at large: SMART-Seq v4 Ultra Low Input prepared libraries from low-cell fractions.

This clonotype was counted a few times. The TCR cDNA carried a universal primer site and UMIs from 5'RACE template switching. TCRdb fed the 5' RACE reads into MiXCR, producing one record per CDR3 protein. The sample has 500,000 to 650,000 distinct CDR3 sequences; approximately 12% are singletons. Trimming took 5 bases from V and 0 from J; bases not matched to a gene: 2. The CDR3 consists of 14 residues. In germline, CDR1 is DFQATT, CDR2 SNEGSKA (reference sequence). Here the sequenced sample was PBMCs, taken on the day of the yellow fever booster vaccination. The chain couples TRBV20-1 to TRBJ2-7; 12 nucleotides align to TRBD2. The clonotype comes from a man aged 25-45 years who received the YFV17D yellow fever vaccine. CDR3 nucleotides: TGCAGTGCTCAACTAGCGGGAGGCTCCTACGAGCAGTACTTC. Its translation: CSAQLAGGSYEQYF.